A single sample is the source of the 26 T cell receptor beta chains below, sequenced in a study of graft-versus-host responses after intestinal transplantation (dated by TCRdb to about 2021). Explained via the paper, the time point label denotes: cells obtained before transplantation from donor or recipient. Their cognate antigens are unknown. Libraries were built with the immunoSEQ multiplex PCR assay. TCRdb provides this immuneACCESS table in a form limited to in-frame rearrangements. Some clones are lacking; in checked studies, under half of them reflect an unresolved V gene, and why the rest are absent is not known. The table for this sample lists approximately 97,000 clones; 75% to 95% of them were counted only once. Roughly 0.2% of the sample belongs to the ten largest clones. The sample consisted of unstimulated CD4+ T cells sorted from spleen or lymph node cells, taken before transplant. Every receptor here comes from a human donor who was the organ donor for an intestinal transplant.

This chain connects TRBV10-3 to TRBJ1-1; possibly TRBD1 for D (6 bases). Germline CDR1 is ENHRY and CDR2 is SYGVKD. V lost 3 bases, J lost 8 bases, and 16 bases lay in between. CDR3 size: 14 residues. The CDR3 coding sequence is TGTGCCATCAGTGATGTCAGGGGTTTCCCCGAAGCTTTCTTT. Translated: CAISDVRGFPEAFF.

The chain has TRBV18 and TRBJ2-2; the D is unclear. The CDR3 contains 13 residues. Trimming removed 0 bases from V and 5 bases from J, with 4 bases in between. The germline V gene encodes CDR1 KGHSH and CDR2 LQKENI. In nucleotides, the CDR3 is TGTGCCAGCTCACCACCTCGGACCGGGGAGCTGTTTTTT. Amino acid sequence: CASSPPRTGELFF.

This clone has just one count. The chain joins TRBV7-8 to TRBJ1-3; no reliable D call. Germline V lookup: CDR1 SGHVS, CDR2 FQNEAQ. CDR3 length equals 13 residues. V was clipped by 3 bases and J by 3 bases, with 6 bases between them. CDR3 sequence: CASSFRSGNTIYF. The DNA of the CDR3 is TGTGCCAGCAGCTTCCGCAGTGGAAACACCATATATTTT.

J is TRBJ1-2 and V is TRBV6-5, with 11 positions matching TRBD1. The CDR3 spans 14 residues. The germline V gene encodes CDR1 MNHEY and CDR2 SVGAGI. The V and J ends lost 8 bases and 6 bases, in that order; junction bases with no gene match: 8. Here the CDR3 reads CASQSRDRGNGYTF. The CDR3 nucleotides are TGTGCCAGCCAATCTCGGGACAGGGGGAATGGCTACACCTTC.

The chain couples TRBV19 to TRBJ2-7; tentatively, D is TRBD2 (5 bases). The CDR3 consists of 14 residues. Germline-derived CDR1 and CDR2 are LNHDA and SQIVND (reference sequence). The germline V and J ends were trimmed by 8 bases and 3 bases, with 17 bases remaining between them. The CDR3 spells CASRSQGRGYEQYF. The CDR3 DNA sequence: TGTGCCAGTCGGTCCCAAGGACGGGGCTACGAGCAGTACTTC.

The count of this clone is one. The CDR3 DNA reads as TGTGCCAGTAGTCGACAGGGGAATAAGGACGAGCAGTACTTC. Translation: CASSRQGNKDEQYF. V gene TRBV19 combines with J gene TRBJ2-7, with 8 bases that match TRBD1. Germline CDR1 LNHDA, CDR2 SQIVND (reference sequence). The J segment lost 5 bases and the V segment lost 5 bases, leaving 8 bases of the junction unmatched. The CDR3 has 14 residues.

The chain carries TRBV28 and TRBJ2-7, with D possibly being TRBD1 (5 bases). Trimming took 6 bases from V and 3 from J, leaving 27 bases between them. The CDR3 consists of 18 residues. Germline values: CDR1 MDHEN, CDR2 SYDVKM. The CDR3 here is CASSPLGSTGRASYEQYF. In nucleotides, the CDR3 is TGTGCCAGCAGCCCCCTCGGGTCAACGGGCAGGGCCAGCTACGAGCAGTACTTC.

The chain joins TRBV5-1 to TRBJ2-7; possible D gene TRBD2, 5 bases. Germline V gene data show CDR1 as SGHRS and CDR2 as YFSETQ. The CDR3 is 15 residues long. Trimming shortened V by 5 bases and J by 7 bases, and 22 bases separated the two germline ends. As DNA, the CDR3 is TGCGCCAGCAGTTATATCGCCGCGGGTTTGGAAGAGCAGTACTTC. It encodes CASSYIAAGLEEQYF.

The gene calls are TRBV6-6 and TRBJ2-7, with 12 bases fitting TRBD1. The ends lost 7 bases at V and 5 bases at J; junction bases unmatched: 9. Germline CDR1 and CDR2: MNHNY and SVGAGI (reference sequence). The CDR3 sequence is 15 residues long. Here the CDR3 DNA reads TGTGCCAGCAAAATAACCGGGACAGGGGGCCACGAGCAGTACTTC. Its protein is CASKITGTGGHEQYF.

This chain connects TRBV19 to TRBJ2-2; TRBD1 agrees at 9 bases. The CDR3 extends over 17 amino acids. Per the germline V gene, CDR1 is LNHDA and CDR2 is SQIVND (reference sequence). With 6 bases clipped from V and 5 bases from J, the junction kept 13 bases outside the gene matches. The CDR3 DNA follows: TGTGCCAGTAGCGTCCAAAGGGACAGGGTGGGGACCGGGGAGCTGTTTTTT. Translation: CASSVQRDRVGTGELFF.

V gene TRBV6-1 combines with J gene TRBJ2-1, with unresolved D. CDR1 MNHNS and CDR2 SASEGT come from the germline V gene. The CDR3 consists of 19 residues. The V end lost 4 bases, the J end lost 1 base, and 23 bases lay between the germline ends. CDR3 DNA: TGTGCCAGCAGTGTTCCCGCCCGTTCATGGCAAAAGTCCTACAATGAGCAGTTCTTC. This translates into CASSVPARSWQKSYNEQFF.

The chain carries TRBV4-1 and TRBJ1-4; 8 bases agree with TRBD1. The germline V gene has CDR1 MGHRA and CDR2 YSYEKL. Trimming cost V 4 bases and J 7 bases; bases outside gene matches: 14. The CDR3 sequence is 17 residues long. The CDR3 nucleotides are TGCGCCAGCAGCCGGGCGGACAGGGCCGCAGCATCTGAAAAACTGTTTTTT. Its translation is CASSRADRAAASEKLFF.

The chain is built from TRBV4-3 and TRBJ2-3, with unresolved D. Trimming shortened V by 0 bases and J by 2 bases, and 9 bases separated the two germline ends. The CDR3 is 15 amino acids. Germline V gene data show CDR1 as LGHNA and CDR2 as YSLEER. The CDR3 loop reads CASSQDNRDTDTQYF. The CDR3 coding sequence is TGCGCCAGCAGCCAAGATAACCGAGACACAGATACGCAGTATTTT.

This rearrangement joins TRBV4-1 to TRBJ2-5; TRBD1 agrees at 7 bases. The J call may be faulty, since TRBJ2-7 better matches the DNA end. CDR1 is MGHRA, CDR2 YSYEKL, per germline. The CDR3 totals 17 residues. DNA for the CDR3: TGCGCCAGCAGCCACGCCTTGGGACAGTGGATCTCCTACGAGCAGTACTTC. Translation gives CASSHALGQWISYEQYF.

The chain combines TRBV11-2 with TRBJ1-1; the match to TRBD1 covers 9 bases. Germline CDR1 is SGHAT and CDR2 is FQNNGV. There are 15 residues in the CDR3. The V and J ends lost 5 bases and 1 base, in that order; junction bases with no gene match: 5. CDR3 protein: CASSPDRGWNTEAFF. The CDR3 DNA reads as TGTGCCAGCAGCCCCGACAGGGGGTGGAACACTGAAGCTTTCTTT.

This clone was observed a single time. This chain joins TRBV2 and TRBJ1-2; TRBD1 matches 7 bases. This CDR3 contains 15 residues. The trim removed 4 bases at V and 1 base at J, leaving 6 bases unmatched. CDR1 is SNHLY and CDR2 is FYNNEI in the germline V gene. CDR3 sequence (DNA): TGTGCCAGCAGTGTTCCTAGGGGGCTTAACTATGGCTACACCTTC. Amino acids: CASSVPRGLNYGYTF.

The chain links TRBV7-2 to TRBJ2-2, with TRBD1 matching 8 bases. This CDR3 has 15 amino acids. The V gene end was trimmed by 5 bases and the J gene end by 4 bases; junction bases not matched to a gene: 6. The germline V gene has CDR1 SGHTA and CDR2 FQGNSA. The DNA of the CDR3 is TGTGCCAGCAGCCCCGGGACAGGATTCACCGGGGAGCTGTTTTTT. Protein product: CASSPGTGFTGELFF.

The rearrangement uses TRBV4-1 and TRBJ1-2; D gene ambiguous. V dropped 1 base and J dropped 6 bases, with 12 bases sitting between them. This CDR3 has 14 residues. Germline V gene lookup returns CDR1 MGHRA and CDR2 YSYEKL. The CDR3 protein is CASSQVVRRDGYTF. CDR3 DNA sequence: TGCGCCAGCAGCCAAGTGGTCAGGCGCGATGGCTACACCTTC.

The CDR3 here is CASKAGTSFYEQYF. The CDR3 DNA sequence: TGTGCCAGCAAAGCCGGGACTTCCTTCTACGAGCAGTACTTC. This chain connects TRBV2 to TRBJ2-7, with a tentative D call TRBD2 (6 bases). This CDR3 has 14 residues. The V and J ends lost 7 bases and 3 bases respectively, with 16 bases between them. Germline loops: CDR1 SNHLY, CDR2 FYNNEI.

With regard to this clone: The final CDR3 position lacks the conserved phenylalanine or tryptophan, pointing to a likely read error. The DNA is left out, because the CDR3 cannot be placed on it with certainty; the CDR3 is given as TCRdb lists it. The rearrangement uses TRBV21-1 and TRBJ2-7; the table's TRBD2 call for D was not verified on the DNA. TRBV21-1 is given as a pseudogene. The CDR3 extends over 8 residues, inclusive of both ends. This CDR3 is CASSARTS.

This clone was detected only a few times. The chain couples TRBV6-6 to TRBJ1-1; TRBD1 matches 9 bases. Looked up from germline, CDR1 is MNHNY and CDR2 is SVGAGI (reference sequence). V was clipped by 6 bases and J by 2 bases; unmatched bases: 4. There are 14 residues in the CDR3. In DNA form, the CDR3 reads TGTGCCAGCAGGGGACAGGGCCGAAACACTGAAGCTTTCTTT. The encoded protein is CASRGQGRNTEAFF.

The rearrangement uses TRBV10-3 and TRBJ1-2; TRBD1 might be the D (5 bases). The V end lost 4 bases, the J end lost 7 bases, and 7 bases lay between the germline ends. CDR3 length equals 11 residues. The germline CDR1 and CDR2 sequences are ENHRY and SYGVKD. CDR3 amino acids: CAISAGFGYTF. DNA of the CDR3: TGTGCCATCAGTGCAGGGTTTGGCTACACCTTC.

The chain couples TRBV27 to TRBJ1-5; TRBD1 might be the D (5 bases). Germline CDR1 reads MNHEY; CDR2 reads SMNVEV (reference sequence). V lost 6 bases and J lost 2, with 20 bases in between. CDR3 length: 17 residues. This chain's CDR3 is CASRPIHGTRGNQPQHF. The CDR3 nucleotides are TGTGCCAGCAGACCTATTCACGGGACTAGGGGCAATCAGCCCCAGCATTTT.

The rearrangement links TRBV2 to TRBJ2-7; D call uncertain. The V gene's germline CDR1 is SNHLY and CDR2 FYNNEI. V lost 8 bases to trimming and J lost 2 bases, with 16 bases between them. This CDR3 has 14 amino acids. The CDR3 coding sequence is TGTGCCAGCGACCGCGGCCCTCCTACCTACGAGCAGTACTTC. This gives the protein CASDRGPPTYEQYF.

The CDR3 loop is CASSQEKAGRETQYF. Written as DNA, the CDR3 is TGCGCCAGCAGCCAAGAGAAAGCGGGGCGAGAGACCCAGTACTTC. The gene calls are TRBV4-3 and TRBJ2-5; TRBD2 matches 7 bases. The CDR3 extends over 15 amino acids. CDR1 and CDR2 (germline): LGHNA, YSLEER. V was clipped by 0 bases and J by 4 bases; unmatched bases: 5.

The chain employs TRBV7-3 and TRBJ2-3; 7 positions match TRBD1. V shed 5 bases and J 2 bases; nucleotides not matched to a gene: 4. CDR3 length: 14 amino acids. Germline CDR1 is SGHTA and CDR2 is FQGTGA. The CDR3 loop reads CASSRDRATDTQYF. The CDR3 nucleotides are TGTGCCAGCAGCCGAGACAGGGCCACAGATACGCAGTATTTT.